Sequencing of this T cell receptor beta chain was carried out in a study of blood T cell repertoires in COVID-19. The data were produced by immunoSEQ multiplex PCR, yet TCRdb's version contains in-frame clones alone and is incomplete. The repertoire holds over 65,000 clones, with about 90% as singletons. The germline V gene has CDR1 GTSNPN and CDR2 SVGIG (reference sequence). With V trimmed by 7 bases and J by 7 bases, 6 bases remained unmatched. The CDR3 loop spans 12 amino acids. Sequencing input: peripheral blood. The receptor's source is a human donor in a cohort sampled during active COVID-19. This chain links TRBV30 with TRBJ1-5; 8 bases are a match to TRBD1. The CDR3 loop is CASGQGGQPQHF. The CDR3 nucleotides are TGTGCCTCTGGACAGGGAGGACAGCCCCAGCATTTT.